One and the same sample provided the 19 T cell receptor beta chains below, sequenced in a study of T cell changes during pregnancy in multiple sclerosis. Sequencing was performed with immunoSEQ multiplex PCR; in TCRdb, only in-frame clones are kept and a portion is missing. The top ten hold 3% to 4% of the sample, which has around 65,000 clones, around nine tenths seen once. The material was peripheral blood, obtained in the first trimester of pregnancy. The receptors shown here come from a female donor in good health, enrolled as a control in a pregnancy study.

The V call is TRBV28, the J call TRBJ1-5; 9 bases agree with TRBD1. With 2 bases clipped from V and 3 bases from J, the junction kept 8 bases outside the gene matches. This CDR3 contains 17 residues. The V gene's germline CDR1 is MDHEN and CDR2 SYDVKM. The DNA of the CDR3 is TGTGCCAGCAGTTTACGACAGGGGGTTAGGATCAATCAGCCCCAGCATTTT. Protein sequence: CASSLRQGVRINQPQHF.

V and J are TRBV18 and TRBJ2-1; 12 bases map to TRBD2. The CDR3 has 13 amino acids. Germline assignment: CDR1 KGHSH and CDR2 LQKENI. V was pared by 7 bases and J by 6 bases, with 1 base of the junction left unmatched. CDR3 sequence: CASLTSGSNEQFF. The CDR3, as DNA: TGTGCCAGCTTGACTAGCGGGAGCAATGAGCAGTTCTTC.

The chain employs TRBV28 and TRBJ1-5; possible D gene TRBD1, 5 bases. Germline V gives CDR1 MDHEN, CDR2 SYDVKM. The CDR3 extends over 14 amino acids. With 2 bases removed from V and 6 bases from J, the gap between germline ends came to 11 bases. The CDR3 sequence: CASSLGQGRQPQHF. The CDR3 nucleotides are TGTGCCAGCAGTTTAGGCCAGGGTCGTCAGCCCCAGCATTTT. The full variable domain, in which reference TRBV28 and TRBJ1-5 provide the parts outside the CDR3, is DVKVTQSSRYLVKRTGEKVFLECVQDMDHENMFWYRQDPGLGLRLIYFSYDVKMKEKGDIPEGYSVSREKKERFSLILESASTNQTSMYLCASSLGQGRQPQHFGDGTRLSIL.

The rearrangement joins TRBV6-1 to TRBJ1-1, with TRBD1 matching 7 bases. With V trimmed by 7 bases and J by 1 base, 6 bases remained unmatched. The CDR3 runs 14 residues. Germline CDR1 and CDR2: MNHNS and SASEGT. The CDR3 loop is CASTRQGWNTEAFF. The CDR3 DNA sequence: TGTGCCAGCACCCGACAGGGCTGGAACACTGAAGCTTTCTTT.

This chain uses TRBV7-9 with TRBJ2-7; 7 bases agree with TRBD1. Trimming took 0 bases from V and 5 from J; bases not matched to a gene: 7. The germline gives CDR1 SEHNR, CDR2 FQNEAQ (reference sequence). This CDR3 is 15 amino acids long. The CDR3 region has the DNA TGTGCCAGCAGCTTAGCACAGGGGTCAGGGGACGAGCAGTACTTC. It codes for CASSLAQGSGDEQYF.

The sample holds a few counts of this clone. The chain uses TRBV5-1 and TRBJ2-5, with TRBD1 identical over 10 bases. The CDR3 spans 15 residues. CDR1 is SGHRS, CDR2 YFSETQ, per germline. V lost 5 bases, J lost 2 bases, and 6 bases stayed unmatched. The CDR3 nucleotides read TGCGCCAGCAGGGACCGGGACAGGGGTCAAGAGACCCAGTACTTC. As protein: CASRDRDRGQETQYF.

The CDR3: CAISEGGTSGNTIYF. In nucleotides, the CDR3 is TGTGCCATCAGTGAAGGCGGCACCTCTGGAAACACCATATATTTT. This chain joins TRBV10-3 and TRBJ1-3; D ambiguous. V shed 3 bases and J shed 0 bases, with 9 bases lying between them. The germline V gene has CDR1 ENHRY and CDR2 SYGVKD. CDR3 length: 15 residues.

The chain carries TRBV28 and TRBJ1-3; 7 nucleotides line up with TRBD1. There are 18 residues in the CDR3. The germline gives CDR1 MDHEN, CDR2 SYDVKM. V trimming: 5 bases; J trimming: 0 bases; junction bases outside the gene matches: 13. This CDR3 is CASSPLTGWISSGNTIYF. The DNA of the CDR3 is TGTGCCAGCAGTCCTCTGACAGGGTGGATAAGCTCTGGAAACACCATATATTTT.

J is TRBJ2-1 and V is TRBV7-3; 9 bases line up with TRBD1. This CDR3 has 16 amino acids. The ends lost 3 bases at V and 8 bases at J; junction bases unmatched: 11. Germline values: CDR1 SGHTA, CDR2 FQGTGA. The CDR3 loop is CASSFYTGTGTHEQFF. As DNA, the CDR3 is TGTGCCAGCAGCTTTTATACCGGGACAGGGACTCATGAGCAGTTCTTC.

The chain couples TRBV7-2 to TRBJ2-7, with 7 bases lining up with TRBD1. Germline CDR1 is SGHTA and CDR2 is FQGNSA. J lost 2 bases, V lost 5 bases, and 9 bases had no gene match. The CDR3 totals 15 residues. CDR3 protein: CASSRTGTDPYEQYF. CDR3 in DNA: TGTGCCAGCAGCCGGACCGGGACAGACCCCTACGAGCAGTACTTC.

The CDR3 here is CATSRDGGIIYEQFF. The CDR3 DNA sequence: TGTGCCACCAGCAGAGATGGCGGGATTATCTATGAGCAGTTCTTC. The genes are TRBV15 and TRBJ2-1; tentatively, D is TRBD2 (6 bases). The V end was cut by 0 bases, the J end by 8 bases, with 14 bases between. This CDR3 is 15 amino acids long. Germline V gives CDR1 LNHNV, CDR2 YYDKDF (reference sequence). Using reference TRBV15 and TRBJ2-1 for the parts outside the CDR3, the full variable domain is DAMVIQNPRYQVTQFGKPVTLSCSQTLNHNVMYWYQQKSSQAPKLLFHYYDKDFNNEADTPDNFQSRRPNTSFCFLDIRSPGLGDTAMYLCATSRDGGIIYEQFFGPGTRLTVL.

The rearrangement joins TRBV9 to TRBJ1-2; TRBD1 might be the D (6 bases). The germline V gene has CDR1 SGDLS and CDR2 YYNGEE. CDR3 length: 17 amino acids. The V end lost 4 bases, the J end lost 4 bases, and 23 bases lay between the germline ends. CDR3 in DNA: TGTGCCAGCAGCTCCACCACTTCCACAGGGCCGGGCTATGGCTACACCTTC. Encoded protein: CASSSTTSTGPGYGYTF.

CDR3 nucleotide sequence: TGTGCCAGCAGCTTAGGACAGGGGATTTTTAACACTGAAGCTTTCTTT. This encodes CASSLGQGIFNTEAFF. The chain joins TRBV7-9 to TRBJ1-1, with TRBD1 identical over 8 bases. The CDR3 has 16 residues. From germline, CDR1 is SEHNR and CDR2 FQNEAQ (reference sequence). V shed 1 base and J 2 bases; nucleotides not matched to a gene: 6.

The chain combines TRBV20-1 with TRBJ2-1; TRBD1 matches at 9 bases. CDR1 is DFQATT and CDR2 is SNEGSKA in the germline V gene (reference sequence). The V and J ends lost 5 bases and 14 bases, in that order; junction bases with no gene match: 7. The CDR3 sequence is 11 residues long. The CDR3 DNA is TGCAGTGCTCCTAACAGGGACAGGGAGTTCTTC. Translating gives CSAPNRDREFF.

The sample holds a few counts of this clone. The chain uses TRBV19 and TRBJ1-4; no definite D call. The CDR3 runs to 16 residues. Germline values: CDR1 LNHDA, CDR2 SQIVND (reference sequence). V was cut by 5 bases and J by 0 bases, with 13 bases left in between. CDR3 region: CASSPRGRATNEKLFF. In nucleotides, the CDR3 is TGTGCCAGTAGTCCCCGAGGGCGAGCAACTAATGAAAAACTGTTTTTT.

The count of this clone is one. This chain connects TRBV18 to TRBJ2-3, with 8 nucleotides matching TRBD2. This CDR3 is 15 amino acids long. The V gene end was trimmed by 2 bases and the J gene end by 5 bases; junction bases not matched to a gene: 6. Germline CDR1 KGHSH, CDR2 LQKENI. This CDR3 is CASSPRAAGGDTQYF. The DNA of the CDR3 is TGTGCCAGCTCACCAAGAGCCGCGGGAGGAGATACGCAGTATTTT. The entire variable domain, with the rest obtained from reference TRBV18 and TRBJ2-3, is as follows: NAGVMQNPRHLVRRRGQEARLRCSPMKGHSHVYWYRQLPEEGLKFMVYLQKENIIDESGMPKERFSAEFPKEGPSILRIQQVVRGDSAAYFCASSPRAAGGDTQYFGPGTRLTVL.

The V and J genes are TRBV6-6 and TRBJ2-7, with D perhaps TRBD1 (6 bases). CDR1 MNHNY and CDR2 SVGAGI come from the germline V gene (reference sequence). The CDR3 runs 13 residues. With 5 bases removed from V and 2 bases from J, the gap between germline ends came to 10 bases. CDR3 amino acids: CASSPPGAYEQYF. The CDR3 DNA is TGTGCCAGCAGTCCACCAGGGGCCTACGAGCAGTACTTC.

This rearrangement joins TRBV28 to TRBJ1-2; TRBD1 might be the D (5 bases). Trimming shortened V by 6 bases and J by 2 bases, and 13 bases separated the two germline ends. The CDR3 has 14 residues. Germline loops: CDR1 MDHEN, CDR2 SYDVKM. CDR3 DNA: TGTGCCAGCAGCTGGGGGGACCAGAACTATGGCTACACCTTC. Protein product: CASSWGDQNYGYTF.

As regards this clone: This sample includes further DNA sequences coding for the same CDR3. This chain joins TRBV28 and TRBJ1-2, with 7 bases matching TRBD1. The length of the CDR3 is 13 residues. The germline V gene encodes CDR1 MDHEN and CDR2 SYDVKM. V dropped 3 bases and J dropped 2; count of bases not matched to a gene: 0. The DNA of the CDR3 is TGTGCCAGCAGTTTGGGACAGAACTATGGCTACACCTTC. Translation gives CASSLGQNYGYTF.